The 15 T cell receptor beta chains below come from one sample, sequenced in a study of T cell responses to AZD1222 COVID-19 vaccine. Only in-frame clones appear in the TCRdb table, and some are missing; sequencing was by immunoSEQ multiplex PCR. The table shows about 100,000 clones, with about 92% occurring only once. Material: peripheral blood, obtained on day 0 of MenACWY control vaccination. The receptors here all came from an adult in good health.

The chain links TRBV5-1 to TRBJ2-2; tentatively, D is TRBD1 or TRBD2 (5 bases each). V was clipped by 2 bases and J by 3 bases, with 11 bases between them. Germline loops: CDR1 SGHRS, CDR2 YFSETQ. This CDR3 comprises 15 residues. The CDR3 nucleotides are TGCGCCAGCAGCTTCGGGACCCTGGACACCGGGGAGCTGTTTTTT. It yields the protein CASSFGTLDTGELFF.

The DNA of the CDR3 is TGTGCCAGCAGTGAACAGACAGGGCAAGAGACCCAGTACTTC. This encodes CASSEQTGQETQYF. This chain connects TRBV6-1 to TRBJ2-5; TRBD1 agrees at 7 bases. CDR3 size: 14 residues. J lost 2 bases, V lost 2 bases, and 2 bases had no gene match. Germline loops: CDR1 MNHNS, CDR2 SASEGT.

This clone was detected a few times. The genes are TRBV6-5 and TRBJ1-1, with a possible D match to TRBD1 (5 bases). CDR3 length: 15 amino acids. Germline assignment: CDR1 MNHEY and CDR2 SVGAGI. Trimming took off 2 bases at V and 0 bases at J, with 10 bases between the two ends. In DNA form, the CDR3 reads TGTGCCAGCAGTTACGGGGGAAGCGTGAACACTGAAGCTTTCTTT. Protein: CASSYGGSVNTEAFF.

In nucleotides, the CDR3 is TGCGCCAGCAGCTTGTATTTCGACAGGGCCAACAATGAGCAGTTCTTC. The encoded protein is CASSLYFDRANNEQFF. The chain recombines TRBV5-1 with TRBJ2-1, with 7 bases that match TRBD1. J gave up 5 bases and V 1 base, and 9 bases lay outside the gene matches. Germline values: CDR1 SGHRS, CDR2 YFSETQ. This CDR3 is 16 amino acids long.

V is TRBV24-1 and J is TRBJ2-2; D gene ambiguous. The CDR3 covers 13 residues. The V gene's germline CDR1 is KGHDR and CDR2 SFDVKD. Trimming cost V 9 bases and J 5 bases, with 12 bases left between them. DNA for the CDR3: TGTGCCACCGGGCCGGGCTTTACCGGGGAGCTGTTTTTT. It codes for CATGPGFTGELFF.

The chain has TRBV4-3 and TRBJ1-1; D unclear. V lost 1 base and J 1 base, leaving 13 bases between the germline ends. CDR1 is LGHNA and CDR2 is YSLEER in the germline V gene. The CDR3 has 16 residues. The CDR3 nucleotides read TGCGCCAGCAGCCAAGTCACGGGAGTTAGGAACACTGAAGCTTTCTTT. Protein product: CASSQVTGVRNTEAFF.

The CDR3 reads CSVQKAGVGGELFF. CDR3 DNA: TGCAGCGTTCAGAAAGCGGGGGTCGGCGGGGAGCTGTTTTTT. V and J are TRBV29-1 and TRBJ2-2; 8 bases map to TRBD2. CDR3 length: 14 residues. In germline, CDR1 is SQVTM, CDR2 ANQGSEA. V dropped 5 bases and J dropped 7; count of bases not matched to a gene: 9.

Written as DNA, the CDR3 is TGTGCCACCATCGGGCAGGGCAGCACTGAAGCTTTCTTT. Protein sequence: CATIGQGSTEAFF. This chain connects TRBV24-1 to TRBJ1-1; TRBD1 might be the D (5 bases). CDR1 KGHDR and CDR2 SFDVKD come from the germline V gene. Trimming removed 8 bases from V and 4 bases from J, with 13 bases in between. The CDR3 runs 13 residues.

The chain carries TRBV6-1 and TRBJ1-1; TRBD1 is a possible D gene (5 bases). The CDR3 runs to 17 residues. In germline, CDR1 is MNHNS, CDR2 SASEGT. V dropped 4 bases and J dropped 6 bases, with 24 bases sitting between them. CDR3 in amino acids: CASSGTLQLRDPPEAFF. CDR3 nucleotide sequence: TGTGCCAGCAGTGGAACCCTCCAATTGCGGGACCCTCCTGAAGCTTTCTTT.

In its sample, this clone was seen once. The chain links TRBV7-3 to TRBJ2-3; D uncertain. The germline V gene has CDR1 SGHTA and CDR2 FQGTGA. V was trimmed by 1 base and J by 1 base, leaving 0 bases between them. The CDR3 sequence is 12 residues long. The CDR3 coding sequence is TGTGCCAGCAGCTTAAGCACAGATACGCAGTATTTT. It encodes CASSLSTDTQYF.

This clone was recorded a few times. V and J are TRBV5-4 and TRBJ1-2; D not resolved. CDR1 SGHNT and CDR2 YYREEE come from the germline V gene (reference sequence). The ends were cut back, 0 bases at V and 6 bases at J, with 15 bases in the middle. The CDR3 is 15 amino acids. DNA of the CDR3: TGTGCCAGCAGCTTGGCGGGCGCCCCTATTAATGGCTACACCTTC. This gives the protein CASSLAGAPINGYTF.

The CDR3 protein is CASSPGQGGSQPQHF. CDR3 bases: TGCGCCAGCAGCCCCGGACAGGGCGGGAGTCAGCCCCAGCATTTT. The chain is built from TRBV5-1 and TRBJ1-5; 8 bases line up with TRBD1. The CDR3 totals 15 residues. Per the germline V gene, CDR1 is SGHRS and CDR2 is YFSETQ. The J segment lost 6 bases and the V segment lost 4 bases, leaving 9 bases of the junction unmatched.

The genes are TRBV27 and TRBJ1-2, with D possibly matching TRBD1 (6 bases). The V gene's germline CDR1 is MNHEY and CDR2 SMNVEV (reference sequence). Trimming took 2 bases from V and 5 from J, leaving 9 bases between them. The CDR3 extends over 13 amino acids. CDR3 sequence: CASSLVQGYGYTF. In DNA form, the CDR3 reads TGTGCCAGCAGTTTAGTACAGGGTTATGGCTACACCTTC.

The chain uses TRBV6-4 and TRBJ1-5; 8 bases align to TRBD1. Trimming cost V 6 bases and J 2 bases; bases outside gene matches: 9. Germline lookup yields CDR1 MRHNA and CDR2 SNTAGT. The CDR3 spans 16 residues. The CDR3, as DNA: TGTGCCAGCAGGCCGACAGGGGAGAGGTGCAATCAGCCCCAGCATTTT. As protein: CASRPTGERCNQPQHF.

The chain is built from TRBV7-9 and TRBJ2-3; D is unclear. Trimming shortened V by 1 base and J by 11 bases, and 7 bases separated the two germline ends. This CDR3 region has 11 residues. Germline-derived CDR1 and CDR2 are SEHNR and FQNEAQ (reference sequence). The CDR3 bases are TGTGCCAGCAGCTTAGTCGCGGAGCAGTATTTT. This sequence encodes CASSLVAEQYF.